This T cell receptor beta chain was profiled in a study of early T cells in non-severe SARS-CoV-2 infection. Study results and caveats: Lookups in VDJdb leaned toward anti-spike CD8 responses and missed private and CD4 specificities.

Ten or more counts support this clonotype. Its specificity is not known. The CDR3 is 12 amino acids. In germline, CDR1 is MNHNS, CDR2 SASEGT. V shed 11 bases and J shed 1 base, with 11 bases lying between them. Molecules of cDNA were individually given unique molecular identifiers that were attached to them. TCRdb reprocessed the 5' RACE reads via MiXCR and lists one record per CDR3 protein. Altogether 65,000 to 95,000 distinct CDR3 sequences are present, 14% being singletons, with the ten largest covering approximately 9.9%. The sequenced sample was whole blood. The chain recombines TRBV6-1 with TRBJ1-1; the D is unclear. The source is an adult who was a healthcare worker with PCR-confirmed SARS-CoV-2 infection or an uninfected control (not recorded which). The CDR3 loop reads CAGREANTEAFF. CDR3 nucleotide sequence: TGTGCCGGCCGGGAGGCGAACACTGAAGCTTTCTTT.